A single sample is the source of the 14 T cell receptor beta chains below, sequenced in a study of tumor-infiltrating lymphocytes in primary liver carcinoma. The authors made TCR beta cDNA from around 500 ng total RNA with a constant-region primer. Construction of TCR beta libraries relied on three successive nested multiplex PCR rounds employing slightly modified ARM-PCR. PCR rounds one and two used TRBV1-TRBV30 forward primers with a C-beta reverse primer for around 9 cycles each. TCRdb processed the multiplex PCR reads anew with MiXCR; each CDR3 protein has one entry. This repertoire shows 300,000 to 400,000 distinct CDR3 sequences, 65% found once; its top ten account for approximately 9.4%. The authors took blood RNA from unsorted whole blood and also extracted germline DNA. Input material: peripheral blood. The receptors shown here come from a man between 35 and 55 years old with primary liver carcinoma and hepatitis B virus infection.

Worth noting for this clonotype: This may stem from a read error, because a much larger clone lies one nucleotide away. This chain links TRBV4-2 with TRBJ2-2, with 8 nucleotides matching TRBD2. CDR1 is LGHNA and CDR2 is YNFKEQ in the germline V gene. This CDR3 region has 16 residues. CDR3 DNA: TGTTCCAGCAGCCCCCGGGAGGGCCTGGACACCGGGGAGCTGTTTTTT. This sequence encodes CSSSPREGLDTGELFF.

V usage is TRBV20-1 and J usage is TRBJ2-2; 12 nucleotides line up with TRBD2. V shed 1 base and J 7 bases; nucleotides not matched to a gene: 4. This CDR3 has 15 residues. The germline gives CDR1 DFQATT, CDR2 SNEGSKA (reference sequence). The CDR3 nucleotides read TGCAGTGCTAGAGGACTAGCGGGAGCGGACGGGGAGCTGTTTTTT. It translates to CSARGLAGADGELFF.

V gene TRBV29-1 combines with J gene TRBJ2-3; D remains ambiguous. Matching the DNA end better, TRBJ1-5 makes the J call doubtful. The CDR3 contains 14 residues. The germline V gene has CDR1 SQVTM and CDR2 ANQGSEA. The CDR3 is CSVGASGRTDTQHF. DNA for the CDR3: TGCAGCGTTGGGGCTAGCGGGAGGACGGATACGCAGCATTTT.

Points on this clonotype: A read error is possible here, since a much larger clone lies one base away. The rearrangement uses TRBV6-6 and TRBJ1-6; perhaps TRBD1 as D (6 bases). With 7 bases removed from V and 14 bases from J, the gap between germline ends came to 21 bases. The CDR3 contains 14 residues. Germline CDR1 MNHNY, CDR2 SVGAGI (reference sequence). CDR3 DNA sequence: TGTGCCAGCACCCTCCCGGACAGCCAATTCGCCCTCCACTTT. It is translated as CASTLPDSQFALHF.

In the case of this clonotype: The junction departs from germline at one end; a sequencing error may be responsible. V is TRBV11-2 and J is TRBJ2-7; D not resolved. This CDR3 has 12 residues. Germline CDR1 is SGHAT and CDR2 is FQNNGV. The CDR3 nucleotides are TGTGCCAGCAGAGGGATGTCCTACAAGCAGTACTTC. Its translation is CASRGMSYKQYF.

A remark on this clonotype: The conserved closing phenylalanine or tryptophan is absent in this CDR3, likely reflecting a read error. This chain uses TRBV30 with TRBJ2-2; 9 positions agree with TRBD1. The V gene's germline CDR1 is GTSNPN and CDR2 SVGIG (reference sequence). There are 16 residues in the CDR3. V was clipped by 2 bases and J by 2 bases; unmatched bases: 6. CDR3 sequence reads: CAWSTGQGGNTGELFL. CDR3 nucleotides: TGTGCCTGGAGTACGGGACAGGGAGGCAACACCGGGGAGCTGTTTCTT.

The chain employs TRBV6-2 or TRBV6-3 and TRBJ2-5; D possibly corresponds to TRBD1 (6 bases). Germline V gene lookup returns CDR1 MNHEY and CDR2 SVGEGT. CDR3 length: 15 residues. The CDR3 loop reads CTRSSRDTRGETQYF. The CDR3 bases are TGTACCCGCAGCTCCCGGGACACCCGGGGCGAGACCCAGTACTTC.

As concerns this clonotype: Given a much more abundant clone one base away, this may be a read error. The chain links TRBV6-6 to TRBJ1-1; perhaps TRBD1 as D (5 bases). The germline gives CDR1 MNHNY, CDR2 SVGAGI (reference sequence). The CDR3 contains 12 residues. Here the CDR3 reads CTGGIGNTEAFF. For the CDR3, the DNA is TGTACCGGGGGAATAGGGAACACTGAAGCTTTCTTT.

The rearrangement links TRBV12-3 or TRBV12-4 to TRBJ2-5; TRBD1 or TRBD2 may be the D gene (5 bases each). The CDR3 covers 17 residues. Between the trimmed V and J ends, which lost 7 bases and 5 bases, there was a span of 26 bases. The CDR3 is CASTRETSAGTRETQYF. The CDR3 nucleotides read TGTGCCAGCACCCGAGAAACGTCCGCCGGGACCCGGGAGACCCAGTACTTC.

V gene TRBV11-2 combines with J gene TRBJ2-5; 10 bases map to TRBD1. V shed 7 bases, J shed 9 bases, and the junction held 17 bases outside the gene matches. The CDR3 runs 16 residues. Germline values: CDR1 SGHAT, CDR2 FQNNGV. The chain's CDR3 is CASIHWAGQGTEAQYF. The CDR3 region has the DNA TGTGCCAGCATCCATTGGGCGGGACAGGGGACTGAGGCCCAGTACTTC.

Details on this clonotype: A much larger clone differs by one base, so this may be a read error. In nucleotides, the CDR3 is TGTGCCAGCAGCTCTAGCAGAACTAGTCGGAGCTGCAATGAGCAGTTCTTC. Translating it yields CASSSSRTSRSCNEQFF. The chain links TRBV13 to TRBJ2-1; possibly TRBD2 for D (5 bases). V was trimmed by 4 bases and J by 6 bases, leaving 22 bases between them. The CDR3 consists of 17 residues. Germline lookup yields CDR1 PRHDT and CDR2 FYEKMQ (reference sequence). Using reference TRBV13 and TRBJ2-1 for the parts outside the CDR3, the full variable domain is AAGVIQSPRHLIKEKRETATLKCYPIPRHDTVYWYQQGPGQDPQFLISFYEKMQSDKGSIPDRFSAQQFSDYHSELNMSSLELGDSALYFCASSSSRTSRSCNEQFFGPGTRLTVL.

This clonotype occurred a few times. This rearrangement joins TRBV5-1 to TRBJ2-5, with TRBD2 identical over 13 bases. This CDR3 comprises 19 residues. Germline V gene sequence: CDR1 SGHRS, CDR2 YFSETQ. Trimming took 7 bases from V and 0 from J; bases not matched to a gene: 15. The CDR3 region is CASGPGLAGPDYYQETQYF. The CDR3, as DNA: TGCGCCAGCGGACCGGGACTAGCGGGACCTGATTATTACCAAGAGACCCAGTACTTC.

Points on this clonotype: A read error is possible here, since a much larger clone lies one base away. The J gene is TRBJ2-5, the V gene TRBV4-2, with no clear D. Germline lookup yields CDR1 LGHNA and CDR2 YNFKEQ. The CDR3 has 15 amino acids. The CDR3: CASSQDTQDQEIQYF. In nucleotides, the CDR3 is TGTGCCAGCAGCCAAGATACCCAGGATCAAGAGATCCAGTACTTC.

This clonotype was seen once. The CDR3 does not end in the conserved phenylalanine or tryptophan, so this is likely a read error. The chain uses TRBV6-1 and TRBJ2-1; TRBD2 agrees at 11 bases. V shed 1 base, J shed 8 bases, and the junction held 4 bases outside the gene matches. The CDR3 runs to 15 residues. Germline loops: CDR1 MNHNS, CDR2 SASEGT. This CDR3 reads CASSEELAGVDEQFI. The CDR3 DNA sequence: TGTGCCAGCAGTGAAGAACTAGCGGGAGTGGATGAGCAGTTCATC.